The 8 T cell receptor beta chains below all came from one sample that was sequenced in a study of blood T cell repertoires in COVID-19. Assay used: immunoSEQ multiplex PCR; TCRdb lists only in-frame clones, some missing. The sample comprises a few hundred thousand clones, under 90% of which are singletons, and 2% to 2.5% rests with the top ten. What was sequenced was peripheral blood. Receptors were obtained from a man in his forties or fifties with acute or convalescent COVID-19.

A single count supports this clone. V and J are TRBV3-1 (or the pseudogene TRBV3-2) and TRBJ1-6; possibly TRBD1 for D (6 bases). The CDR3 extends over 14 amino acids. Germline V gene data show CDR1 as LGHDT and CDR2 as YNNKEL (reference sequence). Trimming removed 3 bases at V and 7 bases at J, with 10 bases between. The CDR3 is CASSHQGTNSPLHF. CDR3 nucleotide sequence: TGTGCCAGCAGCCATCAGGGGACCAATTCACCCCTCCACTTT.

In this sample, this clone turned up once. The V call is TRBV5-1, the J call TRBJ1-1; 8 nucleotides agree with TRBD1. V lost 4 bases, J lost 2 bases, and 4 bases stayed unmatched. The CDR3 is made up of 14 amino acids. The germline V gene encodes CDR1 SGHRS and CDR2 YFSETQ. The CDR3 loop is CASSGGQENTEAFF. The DNA for the CDR3 is TGCGCCAGCAGCGGGGGACAGGAAAACACTGAAGCTTTCTTT.

The chain employs TRBV9 and TRBJ2-1, with D unclear. The germline V gene encodes CDR1 SGDLS and CDR2 YYNGEE. Trimming took 3 bases from V and 6 from J, leaving 13 bases between them. CDR3 length equals 14 residues. CDR3 nucleotide sequence: TGTGCCAGCAGCGCCTTCGTGCCGGGCAATGAGCAGTTCTTC. This codes for CASSAFVPGNEQFF. Looking up the rest from reference TRBV9 and TRBJ2-1 gives the full variable domain: DSGVTQTPKHLITATGQRVTLRCSPRSGDLSVYWYQQSLDQGLQFLIQYYNGEERAKGNILERFSAQQFPDLHSELNLSSLELGDSALYFCASSAFVPGNEQFFGPGTRLTVL.

The chain combines TRBV27 with TRBJ2-1, with 8 nucleotides matching TRBD2. The CDR3 length is 15 residues. Germline CDR1 and CDR2: MNHEY and SMNVEV (reference sequence). V gave up 5 bases and J gave up 6 bases; unmatched junction bases: 9. CDR3 in amino acids: CASSPLGGARNEQFF. The DNA of the CDR3 is TGTGCCAGCAGTCCTCTCGGGGGGGCCCGCAATGAGCAGTTCTTC.

This sequence joins TRBV5-1 and TRBJ1-4, with a possible D match to TRBD1 (5 bases). CDR3 length: 16 amino acids. V was pared by 5 bases and J by 2 bases, with 16 bases between. Germline V gene data show CDR1 as SGHRS and CDR2 as YFSETQ. CDR3 amino acids: CASRTSSRATNEKLFF. The CDR3 coding sequence is TGCGCCAGCAGAACCTCTTCCAGGGCTACTAATGAAAAACTGTTTTTT.

The genes are TRBV25-1 and TRBJ1-2, with no clear D. Germline V CDR1 and CDR2: MGHDK, SYGVNS. Trimming took 2 bases from V and 8 from J, leaving 15 bases between them. There are 14 residues in the CDR3. This CDR3 reads CASSEGLAVGGYTF. DNA for the CDR3: TGTGCCAGCAGTGAAGGGTTGGCGGTTGGAGGCTACACCTTC.

The chain joins TRBV4-1 to TRBJ2-7; 11 bases are a match to TRBD1. The CDR3 runs to 16 residues. The V gene's germline CDR1 is MGHRA and CDR2 YSYEKL. The ends lost 4 bases at V and 7 bases at J; junction bases unmatched: 12. CDR3 protein: CASSLRGGQGAGEQYF. The CDR3 region has the DNA TGCGCCAGCAGCCTCCGGGGCGGACAGGGGGCGGGGGAGCAGTACTTC.

Comment on this clone: Other DNA sequences in this sample translate to the same CDR3. The V call is TRBV5-1, the J call TRBJ1-1, with a weak D call TRBD1 (5 bases). CDR1 and CDR2 from the germline V gene are SGHRS and YFSETQ. V was clipped by 1 base and J by 1 base, with 8 bases between them. CDR3 size: 14 residues. The CDR3 is CASSLSGGNTEAFF. CDR3 DNA: TGCGCCAGCAGCTTGTCGGGGGGGAACACTGAAGCTTTCTTT.